Presented here are 27 T cell receptor beta chains from one specimen sequenced in a study of blood T cell repertoires in COVID-19. The assay was immunoSEQ multiplex PCR, and TCRdb's table has in-frame clones only and misses some. The table shows roughly 230,000 clones, with just under 85% occurring only once. The sequenced sample was peripheral blood. These receptor sequences come from a man aged 45-65 years with acute or convalescent COVID-19.

The genes are TRBV27 and TRBJ2-7, with 15 bases aligning to TRBD2. Losses at the gene ends were 5 bases for V and 2 bases for J; bases not matched to a gene: 13. The CDR3 totals 19 residues. Germline values: CDR1 MNHEY, CDR2 SMNVEV (reference sequence). Here the CDR3 reads CASSPWPGLAGGNPYEQYF. For the CDR3, the DNA is TGTGCCAGCAGTCCGTGGCCGGGACTAGCGGGAGGTAACCCCTACGAGCAGTACTTC.

The chain joins TRBV4-2 to TRBJ1-6; D ambiguous. The V and J ends lost 1 base and 8 bases respectively, with 12 bases between them. Germline lookup yields CDR1 LGHNA and CDR2 YNFKEQ. The CDR3 loop spans 15 amino acids. The CDR3 is CASSQGVAADSPLHF. DNA of the CDR3: TGTGCCAGCAGCCAAGGTGTTGCCGCGGATTCACCCCTCCACTTT.

This chain uses TRBV7-9 with TRBJ1-2; TRBD1 aligns across 7 bases. Germline values: CDR1 SEHNR, CDR2 FQNEAQ (reference sequence). V gave up 5 bases and J gave up 8 bases; unmatched junction bases: 8. This CDR3 is 13 amino acids long. The CDR3 reads CASSRTGTVGYTF. In nucleotides, the CDR3 is TGTGCCAGCAGCCGAACTGGGACAGTCGGCTACACCTTC.

The gene calls are TRBV6-5 and TRBJ2-5; D is perhaps TRBD2 (5 bases). Germline V gene lookup returns CDR1 MNHEY and CDR2 SVGAGI. V was pared by 0 bases and J by 5 bases, with 10 bases between. This CDR3 is built from 14 residues. CDR3 nucleotides: TGTGCCAGCAGTTACTCGAACTGGGAGGAGACCCAGTACTTC. This translates into CASSYSNWEETQYF.

In this sample, this clone turned up a few times. V usage is TRBV5-4 and J usage is TRBJ2-1; possible D gene TRBD2, 5 bases. CDR3 length equals 15 residues. CDR1 and CDR2 from the germline V gene are SGHNT and YYREEE (reference sequence). Trimming pared 2 bases from V and 0 bases from J, leaving 9 bases between. The DNA for the CDR3 is TGTGCCAGCAGCTTAAGCGGCGGCTCCTACAATGAGCAGTTCTTC. Protein sequence: CASSLSGGSYNEQFF.

The CDR3 DNA reads as TGTGCCAGCAGCTTTTCTCCGAACACTGAAGCTTTCTTT. Protein: CASSFSPNTEAFF. This chain links TRBV11-3 with TRBJ1-1; the D is unclear. The ends were cut back, 3 bases at V and 1 base at J, with 6 bases in the middle. The length of the CDR3 is 13 residues. CDR1 and CDR2 (germline): SGHNT, YENEEA.

This clone was counted a few times. The chain recombines TRBV27 with TRBJ1-6, with D unresolved. V lost 8 bases and J 6 bases, leaving 8 bases between the germline ends. The CDR3 is made up of 12 amino acids. Germline V gene sequence: CDR1 MNHEY, CDR2 SMNVEV (reference sequence). The CDR3, as DNA: TGTGCCAGCGGAGACTTTAATTCACCCCTCCACTTT. Protein sequence: CASGDFNSPLHF.

V is TRBV7-9 and J is TRBJ2-1; 8 bases line up with TRBD2. Unmatched junction bases numbered 18, after V lost 5 bases and J lost 9 bases. Germline assignment: CDR1 SEHNR and CDR2 FQNEAQ (reference sequence). This CDR3 region has 17 residues. CDR3 DNA: TGTGCCAGCAGCAACTACCGGACTAGCTCGGACAATGTTGAGCAGTTCTTC. Translating gives CASSNYRTSSDNVEQFF.

This clone has only one observation. The J gene is TRBJ1-1, the V gene TRBV5-5; D is unresolved. CDR1 and CDR2 from the germline V gene are SGHKS and YYEKEE (reference sequence). This CDR3 spans 11 amino acids. Deletions cut 6 bases from V and 3 bases from J, with 6 bases between. The DNA of the CDR3 is TGTGCCAGCATCCAGTACACTGAAGCTTTCTTT. Its protein product is CASIQYTEAFF.

This clone was seen ten or more times. This rearrangement joins TRBV2 to TRBJ2-1; D uncertain. V lost 8 bases, J lost 4 bases, and 3 bases lay in between. The CDR3 extends over 10 amino acids. Germline V gene data show CDR1 as SNHLY and CDR2 as FYNNEI. CDR3 sequence reads: CASPYNEQFF. The CDR3 coding sequence is TGTGCCAGCCCTTACAATGAGCAGTTCTTC. Full variable domain (rest looked up from reference TRBV2 and TRBJ2-1): EPEVTQTPSHQVTQMGQEVILRCVPISNHLYFYWYRQILGQKVEFLVSFYNNEISEKSEIFDDQFSVERPDGSNFTLKIRSTKLEDSAMYFCASPYNEQFFGPGTRLTVL.

J is TRBJ2-7 and V is TRBV27; 11 nucleotides line up with TRBD2. The germline V gene has CDR1 MNHEY and CDR2 SMNVEV (reference sequence). The CDR3 consists of 14 residues. After removal of 6 bases from V and 6 bases from J, the junction contained 7 bases not matched to a gene. CDR3 DNA: TGTGCCAGCAGCGTACTAGCGGGAGCGGTCGAGCAGTACTTC. It translates to CASSVLAGAVEQYF.

The chain has TRBV5-4 and TRBJ2-7, with TRBD1 matching 7 bases. Trimming took 4 bases from V and 1 from J; bases not matched to a gene: 2. The CDR3 loop spans 13 amino acids. CDR1 and CDR2 (germline): SGHNT, YYREEE (reference sequence). CDR3 loop: CASSPDRSYEQYF. The CDR3 DNA follows: TGTGCCAGCAGCCCGGACAGGTCCTACGAGCAGTACTTC.

The chain carries TRBV6-5 and TRBJ2-7; D is unclear. The V and J ends lost 7 bases and 2 bases respectively, with 15 bases between them. The CDR3 is made up of 14 amino acids. Germline V gene data show CDR1 as MNHEY and CDR2 as SVGAGI. The CDR3 loop reads CASTKGDTAYEQYF. The CDR3 DNA reads TGTGCCAGCACCAAAGGCGACACAGCCTACGAGCAGTACTTC.

The rearrangement links TRBV7-3 to TRBJ1-3, with 9 nucleotides matching TRBD1. Per the germline V gene, CDR1 is SGHTA and CDR2 is FQGTGA. V trimming: 9 bases; J trimming: 2 bases; junction bases outside the gene matches: 5. The CDR3 is 14 residues long. CDR3 DNA: TGTGCCAGTGGGACAGGGACGGCTGGAAACACCATATATTTT. It specifies CASGTGTAGNTIYF.

This clone was seen a few times. The J gene is TRBJ1-2, the V gene TRBV3-1 (or the pseudogene TRBV3-2); a weak D match, TRBD1 (5 bases). The V and J ends lost 1 base and 6 bases respectively, with 12 bases between them. CDR1 LGHDT and CDR2 YNNKEL come from the germline V gene (reference sequence). This CDR3 comprises 14 residues. CDR3: CASSQGGRAHGYTF. The CDR3 nucleotides read TGTGCCAGCAGCCAAGGAGGCAGGGCTCATGGCTACACCTTC.

This clone has just a few counts. V is TRBV3-1 (or the pseudogene TRBV3-2) and J is TRBJ2-7, with 7 bases that match TRBD1. With 8 bases clipped from V and 4 bases from J, the junction kept 11 bases outside the gene matches. The CDR3 runs 14 residues. Germline loops: CDR1 LGHDT, CDR2 YNNKEL (reference sequence). The DNA for the CDR3 is TGTGCCAGCCAGGAATTAGGGGGCGAGTACGAGCAGTACTTC. Protein: CASQELGGEYEQYF.

The chain couples TRBV5-1 to TRBJ2-7; 9 bases match TRBD1. From germline, CDR1 is SGHRS and CDR2 YFSETQ. With 4 bases clipped from V and 6 bases from J, the junction kept 11 bases outside the gene matches. The length of the CDR3 is 15 residues. The CDR3 loop reads CASSPRGQGASEQYF. The CDR3 DNA sequence: TGCGCCAGCAGCCCTCGGGGACAGGGTGCATCCGAGCAGTACTTC. Drawing the rest from reference TRBV5-1 and TRBJ2-7, the complete variable domain is KAGVTQTPRYLIKTRGQQVTLSCSPISGHRSVSWYQQTPGQGLQFLFEYFSETQRNKGNFPGRFSGRQFSNSRSEMNVSTLELGDSALYLCASSPRGQGASEQYFGPGTRLTVT.

V usage is TRBV27 and J usage is TRBJ2-1, with TRBD2 identical over 12 bases. V dropped 6 bases and J dropped 0; count of bases not matched to a gene: 12. The CDR3 is 19 amino acids. CDR1 and CDR2 from the germline V gene are MNHEY and SMNVEV (reference sequence). CDR3 amino acids: CASRIGTSGFHHSYNEQFF. The CDR3 DNA follows: TGTGCCAGCAGGATCGGGACTAGCGGGTTCCACCACTCCTACAATGAGCAGTTCTTC.

V is TRBV28 and J is TRBJ2-1; possible D gene TRBD1, 7 bases. Germline V CDR1 and CDR2: MDHEN, SYDVKM. V lost 6 bases and J lost 8, with 17 bases in between. CDR3 length: 14 amino acids. This chain's CDR3 is CASRGLGTAYEQFF. In DNA, the CDR3 is TGTGCCAGCAGGGGACTGGGGACAGCCTATGAGCAGTTCTTC. The full variable domain, its missing parts supplied by reference TRBV28 and TRBJ2-1, is DVKVTQSSRYLVKRTGEKVFLECVQDMDHENMFWYRQDPGLGLRLIYFSYDVKMKEKGDIPEGYSVSREKKERFSLILESASTNQTSMYLCASRGLGTAYEQFFGPGTRLTVL.

DNA for the CDR3: TGTGCCACCAGCACCAGGACTAGCTCTTACAATGAGCAGTTCTTC. As protein: CATSTRTSSYNEQFF. The chain has TRBV15 and TRBJ2-1; TRBD2 aligns across 8 bases. The J segment lost 4 bases and the V segment lost 4 bases, leaving 6 bases of the junction unmatched. The CDR3 consists of 15 residues. Germline V gene sequence: CDR1 LNHNV, CDR2 YYDKDF (reference sequence).

This clone was recorded only once. The V call is TRBV6-5, the J call TRBJ1-6; D gene ambiguous. CDR1 is MNHEY, CDR2 SVGAGI, per germline. CDR3 length: 13 residues. The V end lost 10 bases, the J end lost 3 bases, and 10 bases lay between the germline ends. This CDR3 is CATLLDYNSPLHF. The CDR3 nucleotides read TGTGCCACCTTATTAGACTATAATTCACCCCTCCACTTT.

The chain carries TRBV7-8 and TRBJ1-6; D not certain. Germline values: CDR1 SGHVS, CDR2 FQNEAQ. Trimming took 5 bases from V and 14 from J, leaving 10 bases between them. The CDR3 totals 11 residues. CDR3 in amino acids: CASSPLTALHF. The CDR3 DNA is TGTGCCAGCAGCCCCCTCACTGCCCTCCACTTT.

The chain uses TRBV6-5 and TRBJ1-4, with D maybe TRBD1 (6 bases). This CDR3 is built from 14 residues. The V gene's germline CDR1 is MNHEY and CDR2 SVGAGI. Trimming pared 8 bases from V and 6 bases from J, leaving 16 bases between. CDR3 sequence reads: CASGSGEGYEKLFF. In DNA form, the CDR3 reads TGTGCCAGCGGTTCAGGGGAGGGTTATGAAAAACTGTTTTTT.

The chain employs TRBV7-6 and TRBJ2-7; 9 bases map to TRBD1. Trimming took 2 bases from V and 2 from J; bases not matched to a gene: 4. The CDR3 totals 15 residues. Germline V gene lookup returns CDR1 SGHVS and CDR2 FNYEAQ. CDR3: CASSLRTGETYEQYF. The CDR3 DNA reads TGTGCCAGCAGCTTAAGGACAGGGGAGACCTACGAGCAGTACTTC. Filled out from reference TRBV7-6 and TRBJ2-7, the complete variable domain reads GAGVSQSPRYKVTKRGQDVALRCDPISGHVSLYWYRQALGQGPEFLTYFNYEAQQDKSGLPNDRFSAERPEGSISTLTIQRTEQRDSAMYRCASSLRTGETYEQYFGPGTRLTVT.

V is TRBV3-1 (or the pseudogene TRBV3-2) and J is TRBJ2-6, with a weak D call TRBD2 (5 bases). The V and J ends lost 4 bases and 3 bases respectively, with 16 bases between them. Germline V CDR1 and CDR2: LGHDT, YNNKEL (reference sequence). The CDR3 has 17 amino acids. The DNA of the CDR3 is TGTGCCAGCAGCCCCTTGGATCCGGGGTTTGGGGCCAACGTCCTGACTTTC. It encodes CASSPLDPGFGANVLTF.

The chain links TRBV3-1 (or the pseudogene TRBV3-2) to TRBJ2-1; 14 positions agree with TRBD2. The V gene's germline CDR1 is LGHDT and CDR2 YNNKEL (reference sequence). The CDR3 spans 15 residues. Unmatched junction bases numbered 5, after V lost 5 bases and J lost 8 bases. CDR3 coding DNA: TGTGCCAGCAGCATGACTAGCGGGGGGGCCTATGAGCAGTTCTTC. Amino acid sequence: CASSMTSGGAYEQFF.

The chain uses TRBV7-2 and TRBJ1-1; D is unresolved. Germline V gives CDR1 SGHTA, CDR2 FQGNSA. With 3 bases removed from V and 11 bases from J, the gap between germline ends came to 13 bases. The CDR3 runs to 12 residues. Here the CDR3 reads CASSFVLSVAFF. The CDR3 coding sequence is TGTGCCAGCAGCTTTGTCCTCTCTGTCGCTTTCTTT.